The next 12 T cell receptor beta chains were all read from a single sample in a study of blood T cell repertoires in COVID-19. Only in-frame clones appear in the TCRdb table, and some are missing; sequencing was by immunoSEQ multiplex PCR. Altogether about 160,000 clones are present, around 82% being singletons, with the ten largest covering under 9%. Sequenced sample: peripheral blood. The receptors here all came from a woman aged 40 to 50 with COVID-19, enrolled during active disease.

The J gene is TRBJ1-1, the V gene TRBV5-4, with D possibly TRBD1 on 5 matching bases. This CDR3 contains 15 residues. Germline V gene lookup returns CDR1 SGHNT and CDR2 YYREEE (reference sequence). Trimming took 4 bases from V and 0 from J, leaving 13 bases between them. This CDR3 reads CASSQGQLMNTEAFF. In nucleotides, the CDR3 is TGTGCCAGCAGCCAAGGACAACTCATGAACACTGAAGCTTTCTTT. Full variable domain (outside the CDR3, taken from reference TRBV5-4 and TRBJ1-1): ETGVTQSPTHLIKTRGQQVTLRCSSQSGHNTVSWYQQALGQGPQFIFQYYREEENGRGNFPPRFSGLQFPNYSSELNVNALELDDSALYLCASSQGQLMNTEAFFGQGTRLTVV.

The chain uses TRBV9 and TRBJ2-3; 9 nucleotides align to TRBD2. After removal of 0 bases from V and 5 bases from J, the junction contained 7 bases not matched to a gene. The V gene's germline CDR1 is SGDLS and CDR2 YYNGEE. The CDR3 length is 16 residues. CDR3 nucleotide sequence: TGTGCCAGCAGCGTAGCGAGCGGGAGGCGCGAAGATACGCAGTATTTT. Translating it yields CASSVASGRREDTQYF.

This clone was observed a handful of times. The same CDR3 also results from other DNA sequences found in this sample. The chain links TRBV20-1 to TRBJ2-7; D remains unclear. This CDR3 region has 11 residues. V dropped 1 base and J dropped 2 bases, with 3 bases sitting between them. The V gene's germline CDR1 is DFQATT and CDR2 SNEGSKA (reference sequence). This CDR3 reads CSARATYEQYF. The DNA for the CDR3 is TGCAGTGCTAGAGCTACCTACGAGCAGTACTTC.

This clone was recorded only once. The chain carries TRBV29-1 and TRBJ2-7; 9 bases map to TRBD2. Germline-derived CDR1 and CDR2 are SQVTM and ANQGSEA. J gave up 2 bases and V 2 bases, and 4 bases lay outside the gene matches. The length of the CDR3 is 14 residues. As DNA, the CDR3 is TGCAGCGTTGAAAGCGGGAGGATCCCCTACGAGCAGTACTTC. It specifies CSVESGRIPYEQYF.

This clone has just one count. This sequence joins TRBV5-5 and TRBJ1-1; D remains ambiguous. The CDR3 loop spans 12 amino acids. Trimming left V 4 bases short and J 5 bases short, with 9 bases between. The germline CDR1 and CDR2 sequences are SGHKS and YYEKEE (reference sequence). This CDR3 reads CASSRLETEAFF. DNA of the CDR3: TGTGCCAGCAGCCGTTTAGAGACTGAAGCTTTCTTT.

This clone has a single count. This chain joins TRBV12-3 or TRBV12-4 and TRBJ2-5, with D unclear. This CDR3 is built from 11 residues. V shed 8 bases and J shed 2 bases, with 6 bases lying between them. CDR3 amino acids: CASGRQETQYF. The CDR3 DNA follows: TGTGCCAGCGGGCGTCAAGAGACCCAGTACTTC.

With respect to this clone: Other DNA sequences of this sample code for an identical CDR3. Here the CDR3 reads CSVPLAGVTDTQYF. The DNA for the CDR3 is TGCAGCGTTCCGCTAGCGGGGGTTACAGATACGCAGTATTTT. V and J are TRBV29-1 and TRBJ2-3; 10 nucleotides agree with TRBD2. The CDR3 is made up of 14 amino acids. CDR1 is SQVTM, CDR2 ANQGSEA, per germline. With 5 bases clipped from V and 3 bases from J, the junction kept 5 bases outside the gene matches.

The V call is TRBV28, the J call TRBJ2-3, with TRBD1 identical over 8 bases. Germline trimming cut 6 bases from V and 8 bases from J; bases unmatched to any gene: 4. This CDR3 has 12 residues. CDR1 and CDR2 from the germline V gene are MDHEN and SYDVKM. CDR3 region: CASRAGGTTQYF. The CDR3 coding sequence is TGTGCCAGCAGGGCAGGGGGCACTACGCAGTATTTT. The complete variable domain, with remaining parts taken from reference TRBV28 and TRBJ2-3, reads DVKVTQSSRYLVKRTGEKVFLECVQDMDHENMFWYRQDPGLGLRLIYFSYDVKMKEKGDIPEGYSVSREKKERFSLILESASTNQTSMYLCASRAGGTTQYFGPGTRLTVL.

Comment on this clone: The identical CDR3 is also encoded by other nucleotide sequences in the sample. This chain joins TRBV5-1 and TRBJ2-2; D is undetermined. V gave up 0 bases and J gave up 6 bases, with 12 bases separating them. This CDR3 spans 15 amino acids. The germline V gene has CDR1 SGHRS and CDR2 YFSETQ. The CDR3 region is CASSLEAGPAGELFF. The CDR3 nucleotides are TGCGCCAGCAGCTTGGAGGCTGGGCCCGCCGGGGAGCTGTTTTTT.

The V call is TRBV6-5, the J call TRBJ2-3; 7 bases match TRBD1. V dropped 6 bases and J dropped 8; count of bases not matched to a gene: 5. The germline CDR1 and CDR2 sequences are MNHEY and SVGAGI. The CDR3 has 12 amino acids. The CDR3 sequence: CASRKGAVTQYF. In DNA form, the CDR3 reads TGTGCCAGCAGGAAGGGGGCAGTTACGCAGTATTTT.

This chain uses TRBV12-3 or TRBV12-4 with TRBJ2-2; D remains ambiguous. V lost 7 bases and J 3 bases, leaving 9 bases between the germline ends. The CDR3 totals 13 residues. The CDR3 DNA reads as TGTGCCAGCACCACTTTGTACACCGGGGAGCTGTTTTTT. It is translated as CASTTLYTGELFF.

The genes are TRBV14 and TRBJ2-7; D perhaps matches TRBD1 (6 bases). The CDR3 extends over 16 amino acids. Trimming stripped 4 bases from V and 2 bases from J, with 18 bases between. CDR1 and CDR2 from the germline V gene are SGHDN and FVKESK. CDR3 loop: CASSRLNRAGAYEQYV. CDR3 nucleotides: TGTGCCAGCAGCCGACTCAACAGGGCTGGGGCCTACGAGCAGTACGTC.